The clone carrying this T cell receptor (beta chain) was seen more than once but under ten times. The data derive from a study of blood T cells in healthy people across ages. Study-level background: About one barcoded TCR beta cDNA was captured per two T cells.

V dropped 2 bases and J dropped 10; count of bases not matched to a gene: 17. This CDR3 is built from 16 residues. Germline CDR1 and CDR2: DFQATT and SNEGSKA (reference sequence). Total RNA was isolated from each sample in quantities of at least 6 micrograms. Alongside a J-beta primer mix, a sample-barcoded 5' primer served in a second PCR lasting roughly 7 to 12 cycles. TCRdb re-called the 5' RACE reads with MiXCR, one entry per CDR3 protein. Of 600,000 or so distinct CDR3 sequences in the sample, approximately 30% are singletons; the top ten hold around 14%. Sequences were obtained from blood. V is TRBV20-1 and J is TRBJ1-1; 9 positions match TRBD1. This receptor was identified in a woman of 80 years or more in good health. The CDR3 sequence: CSARPGQGISKFGAFF. DNA for the CDR3: TGCAGTGCTAGACCCGGACAGGGGATTTCTAAATTCGGAGCTTTCTTT.